The source of this T cell receptor beta chain is a study of identical twins. Donors uniformly comprised healthy Caucasians. Template switching supplied a universal primer site; unique molecular identifiers were carried on the cDNA. Via MiXCR, TCRdb re-called the 5' RACE reads, giving one row per CDR3 protein. The sample records more than 650,000 distinct CDR3 sequences, around 6% being singletons. Study-wide points: For out-of-frame alpha sequences shared by twins, low generation probability was in excess. Compared with models, monozygotic twins showed more out-of-frame TCR alpha sharing.

The sample holds many counts of this clonotype. Its target is not known. CDR3 length: 13 residues. Trimming took 6 bases from V and 9 from J, leaving 15 bases between them. CDR1 is MNHEY, CDR2 SVGEGT, per germline. The receptor was isolated from a man aged 18 to 35 in good health. This chain connects TRBV6-2 or TRBV6-3 to TRBJ2-1; no reliable D call. The specimen sequenced was naive T cells sorted from blood. The CDR3 DNA is TGTGCCAGCAGCAAGGCCGGGCCAGCTGAGCAGTTCTTC. It codes for CASSKAGPAEQFF.